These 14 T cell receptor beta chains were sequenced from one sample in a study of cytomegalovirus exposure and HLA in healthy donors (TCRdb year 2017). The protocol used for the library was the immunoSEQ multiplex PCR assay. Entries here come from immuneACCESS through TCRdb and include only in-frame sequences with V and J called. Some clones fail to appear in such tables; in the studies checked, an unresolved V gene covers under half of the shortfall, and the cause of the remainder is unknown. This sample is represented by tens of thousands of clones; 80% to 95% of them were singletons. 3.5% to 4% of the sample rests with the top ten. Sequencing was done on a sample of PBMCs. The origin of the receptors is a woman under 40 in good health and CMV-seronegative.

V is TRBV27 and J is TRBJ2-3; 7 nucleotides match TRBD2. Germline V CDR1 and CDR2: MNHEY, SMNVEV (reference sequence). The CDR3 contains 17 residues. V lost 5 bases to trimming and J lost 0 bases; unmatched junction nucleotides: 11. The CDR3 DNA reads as TGTGCCAGCAGTCCCAACCAATGGGGGGGAAGCACAGATACGCAGTATTTT. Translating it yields CASSPNQWGGSTDTQYF.

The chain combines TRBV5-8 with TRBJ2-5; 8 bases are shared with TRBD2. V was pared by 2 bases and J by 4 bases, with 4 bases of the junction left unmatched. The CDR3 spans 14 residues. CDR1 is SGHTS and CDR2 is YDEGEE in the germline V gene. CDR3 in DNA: TGTGCCAGCAGCTTAGCGGGAGCGAGAGAGACCCAGTACTTC. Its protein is CASSLAGARETQYF. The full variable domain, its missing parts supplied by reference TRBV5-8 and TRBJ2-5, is EAGVTQSPTHLIKTRGQQATLRCSPISGHTSVYWYQQALGLGLQFLLWYDEGEERNRGNFPPRFSGRQFPNYSSELNVNALELEDSALYLCASSLAGARETQYFGPGTRLLVL.

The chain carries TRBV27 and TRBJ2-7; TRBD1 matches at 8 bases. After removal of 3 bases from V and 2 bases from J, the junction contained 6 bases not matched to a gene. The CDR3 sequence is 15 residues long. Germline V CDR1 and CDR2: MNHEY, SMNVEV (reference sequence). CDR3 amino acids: CASSLRQGSTYEQYF. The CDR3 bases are TGTGCCAGCAGTTTGAGACAGGGGTCTACCTACGAGCAGTACTTC.

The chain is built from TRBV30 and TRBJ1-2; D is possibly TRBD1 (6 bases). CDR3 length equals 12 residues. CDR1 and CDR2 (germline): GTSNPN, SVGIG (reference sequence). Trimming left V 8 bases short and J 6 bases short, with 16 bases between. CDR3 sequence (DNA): TGTGCCCACAGACCCACAGGGCATGGCTACACCTTC. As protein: CAHRPTGHGYTF.

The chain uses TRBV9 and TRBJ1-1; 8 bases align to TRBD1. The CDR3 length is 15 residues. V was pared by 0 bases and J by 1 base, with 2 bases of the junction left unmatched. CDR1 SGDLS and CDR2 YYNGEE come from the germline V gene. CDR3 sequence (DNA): TGTGCCAGCAGCGTAGCAGGGGGCTCGAACACTGAAGCTTTCTTT. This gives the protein CASSVAGGSNTEAFF.

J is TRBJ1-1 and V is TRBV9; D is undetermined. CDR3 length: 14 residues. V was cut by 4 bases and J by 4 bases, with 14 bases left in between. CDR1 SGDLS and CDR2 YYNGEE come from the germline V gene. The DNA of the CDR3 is TGTGCCAGCAGCCCAGCCCACAGAGTCACTGAAGCTTTCTTT. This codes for CASSPAHRVTEAFF.

The CDR3 DNA is TGTGCCAGCAGCTCAAAGCGGGGGGGCCCTATCCCAGAGACCCAGTACTTC. Protein sequence: CASSSKRGGPIPETQYF. The V and J genes are TRBV11-2 and TRBJ2-5, with 10 bases that match TRBD2. This CDR3 is built from 17 residues. Germline CDR1 SGHAT, CDR2 FQNNGV. The V gene end was trimmed by 4 bases and the J gene end by 4 bases; junction bases not matched to a gene: 12.

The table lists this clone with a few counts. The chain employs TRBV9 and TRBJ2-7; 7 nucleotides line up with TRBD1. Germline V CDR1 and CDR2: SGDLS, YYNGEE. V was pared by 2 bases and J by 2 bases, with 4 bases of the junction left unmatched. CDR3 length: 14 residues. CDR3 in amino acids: CASSVSGQAYEQYF. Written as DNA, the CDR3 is TGTGCCAGCAGCGTCTCCGGACAGGCCTACGAGCAGTACTTC.

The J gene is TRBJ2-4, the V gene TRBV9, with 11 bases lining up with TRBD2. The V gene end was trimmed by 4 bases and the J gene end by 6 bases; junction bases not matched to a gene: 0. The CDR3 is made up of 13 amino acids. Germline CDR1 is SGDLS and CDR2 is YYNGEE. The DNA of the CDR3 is TGTGCCAGCAGCACTAGCGGGGGAAACATTCAGTACTTC. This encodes CASSTSGGNIQYF.

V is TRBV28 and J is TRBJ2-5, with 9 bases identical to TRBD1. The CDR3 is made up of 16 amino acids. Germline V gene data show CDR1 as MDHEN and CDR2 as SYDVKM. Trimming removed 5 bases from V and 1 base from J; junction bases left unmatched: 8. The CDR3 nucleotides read TGTGCCAGCAGTGCACCCCGGGACAGGGCCCAAGAGACCCAGTACTTC. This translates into CASSAPRDRAQETQYF.

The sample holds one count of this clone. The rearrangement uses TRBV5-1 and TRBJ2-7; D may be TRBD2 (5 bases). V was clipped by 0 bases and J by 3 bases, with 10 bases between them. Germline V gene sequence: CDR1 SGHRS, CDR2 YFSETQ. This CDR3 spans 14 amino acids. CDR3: CASSLGLALYEQYF. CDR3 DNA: TGCGCCAGCAGCTTGGGGCTAGCCCTCTACGAGCAGTACTTC.

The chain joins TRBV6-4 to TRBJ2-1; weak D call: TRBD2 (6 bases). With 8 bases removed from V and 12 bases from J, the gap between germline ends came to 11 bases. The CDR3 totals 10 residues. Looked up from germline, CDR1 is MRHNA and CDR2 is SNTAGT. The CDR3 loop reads CASPHGGQFF. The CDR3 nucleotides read TGTGCCAGCCCGCACGGGGGGCAGTTCTTC.

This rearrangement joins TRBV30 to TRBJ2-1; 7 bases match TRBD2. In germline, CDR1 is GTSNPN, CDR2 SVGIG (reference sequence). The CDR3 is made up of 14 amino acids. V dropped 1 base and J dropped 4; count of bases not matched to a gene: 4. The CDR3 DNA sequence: TGTGCCTGGAGTGACACTAGCGCTTACAATGAGCAGTTCTTC. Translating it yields CAWSDTSAYNEQFF. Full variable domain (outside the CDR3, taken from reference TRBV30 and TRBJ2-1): SQTIHQWPATLVQPVGSPLSLECTVEGTSNPNLYWYRQAAGRGLQLLFYSVGIGQISSEVPQNLSASRPQDRQFILSSKKLLLSDSGFYLCAWSDTSAYNEQFFGPGTRLTVL.

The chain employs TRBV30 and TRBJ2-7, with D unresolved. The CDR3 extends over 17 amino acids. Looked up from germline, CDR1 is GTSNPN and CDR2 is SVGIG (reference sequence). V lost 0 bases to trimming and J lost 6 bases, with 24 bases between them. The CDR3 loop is CAWSVRFFGGPPGEQYF. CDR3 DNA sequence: TGTGCCTGGAGTGTACGGTTCTTTGGCGGTCCTCCTGGCGAGCAGTACTTC.